What follows are 5 T cell receptor beta chains derived from one specimen sequenced in a study of human T cells and chemical hapten exposure. Time point of the sample: patch test 3, about 24 weeks after DPC sensitization. Treatment noted: therapeutic diphenylcyclopropenone sensitization with weekly scalp DPC. MiXCR was run by TCRdb on the RACE reads, yielding one entry per CDR3 protein. The sample includes about 190,000 distinct CDR3 sequences, roughly a quarter of them seen just once. Sequenced material: whole blood, taken in connection with sensitization to the hapten diphenylcyclopropenone (DPC). Source of these receptors: a woman aged 40 to 50 with alopecia areata. Some clones in this sample may be carry-over from other donors' samples.

This clonotype was detected ten times or more. This chain connects TRBV10-3 to TRBJ1-1; 7 bases match TRBD1. Germline lookup yields CDR1 ENHRY and CDR2 SYGVKD. The CDR3 extends over 16 amino acids. Unmatched junction bases numbered 9, after V lost 4 bases and J lost 1 base. The CDR3: CAISASTGARNTEAFF. The CDR3 region has the DNA TGTGCCATCAGTGCCTCCACAGGGGCAAGGAACACTGAAGCTTTCTTT.

The V gene is TRBV29-1, the J gene TRBJ1-1; D unresolved. Germline lookup yields CDR1 SQVTM and CDR2 ANQGSEA. V lost 7 bases and J 0 bases, leaving 15 bases between the germline ends. CDR3 length equals 14 residues. The CDR3 reads CSALGRSMNTEAFF. CDR3 DNA: TGCAGCGCTCTAGGACGCAGCATGAACACTGAAGCTTTCTTT.

At least ten counts were recorded for this clonotype. The rearrangement links TRBV7-9 to TRBJ2-5; 12 positions match TRBD2. The CDR3 consists of 17 residues. Germline lookup yields CDR1 SEHNR and CDR2 FQNEAQ (reference sequence). The V gene end was trimmed by 5 bases and the J gene end by 3 bases; junction bases not matched to a gene: 10. The CDR3 region has the DNA TGTGCCAGCAGCAATATCGGACTAGCGGGATTGGAAGAGACCCAGTACTTC. This sequence encodes CASSNIGLAGLEETQYF.

This rearrangement joins TRBV6-2 or TRBV6-3 to TRBJ1-2, with D perhaps TRBD1 (5 bases). V dropped 0 bases and J dropped 2 bases, with 10 bases sitting between them. The CDR3 has 15 amino acids. Germline values: CDR1 MNHEY, CDR2 SVGEGT. The CDR3 nucleotides read TGTGCCAGCAGTTACTCGGCAGGGCGGAACTATGGCTACACCTTC. Translated, it gives CASSYSAGRNYGYTF.

This clonotype showed up just a few times. The J gene is TRBJ1-2, the V gene TRBV25-1, with D unresolved. The germline V and J ends were trimmed by 3 bases and 8 bases, with 13 bases remaining between them. Germline V gene lookup returns CDR1 MGHDK and CDR2 SYGVNS. The CDR3 runs 13 residues. The CDR3 is CASSDSARTGYTF. The CDR3 DNA reads TGTGCCAGCAGTGATTCAGCAAGAACCGGCTACACCTTC.